This is a list of T cell receptor beta chains from one sample in a study of blood T cell repertoires in COVID-19. Sequenced by immunoSEQ multiplex PCR; TCRdb stores in-frame clones only, minus some. The table lists tens of thousands of clones, 65% to 85% of them singletons, with roughly 30% in the top ten. The sample was peripheral blood. The receptor set was obtained from a woman older than 75 with active or convalescent COVID-19. Both conserved end residues are part of each CDR3. A D gene is named only where the DNA matches it firmly. The listing skips clone size in some rows; elsewhere it reads once, few, many or a size class.

>TRBV5-1|TRBD2|NA|TRBJ2-5
CASSVSGGAQETQYF
TGCGCCAGCAGCGTGAGCGGGGGGGCCCAAGAGACCCAGTACTTC
>TRBV3-1/TRBV3-2|NA|NA|TRBJ1-2
CASSRSQSPNYGYTF
TGTGCCAGCAGCCGTAGCCAGTCCCCTAACTATGGCTACACCTTC
>TRBV28|TRBD1|NA|TRBJ2-3
CASRLRTGPTDTQYF
TGTGCCAGCAGACTCCGGACAGGGCCCACAGATACGCAGTATTTT
>TRBV9|TRBD2|NA|TRBJ2-1
CASSVALLGAGSYNEQFF
TGTGCCAGCAGCGTAGCCCTCTTGGGAGCGGGGTCCTACAATGAGCAGTTCTTC
>TRBV19|NA|NA|TRBJ2-5
CASSIGTIPQETQYF
TGTGCCAGTAGTATCGGGACAATCCCACAAGAGACCCAGTACTTC
>TRBV7-2|TRBD1|NA|TRBJ2-7
CASSLVGTGRYEQYF
TGTGCCAGCAGCTTAGTAGGGACAGGACGCTACGAGCAGTACTTC
>TRBV23-1|NA|NA|TRBJ2-7
CASSPKRDTAEQYF
TGCGCCAGCAGTCCCAAACGGGACACTGCCGAGCAGTACTTC
>TRBV19|TRBD2|NA|TRBJ2-5
CASSIRSGGAETQYF
TGTGCCAGTAGTATTAGGAGCGGGGGGGCCGAGACCCAGTACTTC
>TRBV6-5|NA|NA|TRBJ2-7
CATIPTGPSYEQYF
TGTGCCACCATACCGACAGGACCGAGTTACGAGCAGTACTTC
>TRBV3-1/TRBV3-2|NA|NA|TRBJ1-6
CASSQLWENSPLHF
TGTGCCAGCAGCCAACTGTGGGAGAATTCACCCCTCCACTTT
>TRBV2|TRBD1|NA|TRBJ2-1
CASKPDRGNNEQFF
TGTGCCAGCAAACCGGACAGGGGGAACAATGAGCAGTTCTTC
>TRBV4-1|NA|NA|TRBJ1-1
CASSLHTGLGAEAFF
TGCGCCAGCAGCCTCCACACAGGGTTAGGTGCTGAAGCTTTCTTT
>TRBV18|NA|NA|TRBJ1-2
CASSPALGRTRDYGYTF
TGTGCCAGCTCACCAGCCCTGGGGAGGACCAGGGACTATGGCTACACCTTC
>TRBV5-4|TRBD2|once|TRBJ2-3
CASSLESSGWTDTQYF
TGTGCCAGCAGCTTGGAGTCTAGCGGGTGGACAGATACGCAGTATTTT
>TRBV5-8|TRBD2|NA|TRBJ2-3
CASSVSGGGTDTQYF
TGTGCCAGCAGCGTCAGCGGGGGTGGGACAGATACGCAGTATTTT
>TRBV7-2|TRBD1|NA|TRBJ2-7
CASSVDLAGGISYEQYF
TGTGCCAGCAGCGTAGACCTGGCAGGGGGCATCTCTTACGAGCAGTACTTC
>TRBV7-9|NA|NA|TRBJ2-5
CASGASAQETQYF
TGTGCCAGCGGGGCCTCGGCCCAAGAGACCCAGTACTTC
>TRBV18|NA|NA|TRBJ2-3
CASSRASHTDTQYF
TGTGCCAGCTCACGGGCGTCTCACACAGATACGCAGTATTTT
>TRBV27|NA|NA|TRBJ1-1
CASSLSSGRGNTEAFF
TGTGCCAGCAGTTTATCGAGCGGGCGGGGGAACACTGAAGCTTTCTTT
>TRBV5-6|NA|NA|TRBJ2-3
CASSLGGHLGTDTQYF
TGTGCCAGCAGCTTGGGAGGGCATCTTGGAACAGATACGCAGTATTTT
>TRBV3-1/TRBV3-2|TRBD1|NA|TRBJ2-5
CASSFNPDRGETQYF
TGTGCCAGCAGCTTCAATCCCGACAGGGGAGAGACCCAGTACTTC
>TRBV6-5|NA|NA|TRBJ1-2
CASSKGVNYGYTF
TGTGCCAGCAGTAAGGGGGTTAACTATGGCTACACCTTC
>TRBV5-4|TRBD1|NA|TRBJ1-3
CASSLATGAGNTIYF
TGTGCCAGCAGCTTAGCGACAGGGGCGGGGAACACCATATATTTT
>TRBV19|TRBD1|once|TRBJ2-5
CASKTAGRGLTETQYF
TGTGCCAGTAAGACGGCGGGCAGGGGGTTGACAGAGACCCAGTACTTC
>TRBV30|TRBD2|once|TRBJ2-1
CAWSVTYSSGRANEQFF
TGTGCCTGGAGTGTAACCTATTCTAGCGGGAGGGCCAATGAGCAGTTCTTC
>TRBV3-1/TRBV3-2|TRBD2|NA|TRBJ2-7
CASSPRAGAYEQYF
TGTGCCAGCAGCCCACGGGCGGGGGCCTACGAGCAGTACTTC
>TRBV18|NA|few|TRBJ2-1
CASSLSPRLNSEEQFF
TGTGCCAGCTCCCTTTCCCCGAGACTCAACTCTGAGGAGCAGTTCTTC
>TRBV7-8|TRBD1|once|TRBJ1-2
CASSLVRGRGYGYTF
TGTGCCAGCAGCTTAGTAAGGGGGCGAGGCTATGGCTACACCTTC
>TRBV18|NA|NA|TRBJ1-3
CASSPNAGDSGNTIYF
TGTGCCAGCTCACCGAATGCAGGGGACTCTGGAAACACCATATATTTT
>TRBV7-3|NA|NA|TRBJ1-1
CASSLQGSGTEAFF
TGTGCCAGCAGCCTTCAGGGGAGCGGCACTGAAGCTTTCTTT
>TRBV19|NA|NA|TRBJ2-2
CASSAGTRWAGELFF
TGTGCCAGTAGTGCAGGGACAAGGTGGGCCGGGGAGCTGTTTTTT
>TRBV2|TRBD1|few|TRBJ2-7
CASSGTGREQYF
TGTGCCAGCAGTGGGACAGGGCGGGAGCAGTACTTC
>TRBV3-1/TRBV3-2|NA|few|TRBJ2-4
CASSQPQAGRRDIQYF
TGTGCCAGCAGCCAACCCCAGGCGGGACGGAGGGACATTCAGTACTTC
>TRBV7-2|NA|NA|TRBJ2-5
CASSLDVRLQETQYF
TGTGCCAGCAGCTTAGATGTCAGACTCCAAGAGACCCAGTACTTC
>TRBV5-1|NA|NA|TRBJ1-2
CASSLGGQAIGYTF
TGCGCCAGCAGCTTAGGAGGGCAGGCGATCGGCTACACCTTC
>TRBV25-1|NA|NA|TRBJ1-5
CASSGPLVQPQHF
TGTGCCAGCAGTGGTCCTCTAGTCCAGCCCCAGCATTTT
>TRBV2|TRBD1|NA|TRBJ1-1
CASSVEQGSEAFF
TGTGCCAGCAGCGTAGAACAGGGGTCTGAAGCTTTCTTT
>TRBV5-1|NA|NA|TRBJ1-2
CASSFTGGAEYGYTF
TGCGCCAGCAGCTTCACCGGGGGGGCAGAATATGGCTACACCTTC
>TRBV30|NA|NA|TRBJ1-2
CAWTIGSYGYTF
TGTGCCTGGACTATTGGGAGTTATGGCTACACCTTC
>TRBV27|TRBD1|NA|TRBJ1-2
CASSRTGERGYTF
TGTGCCAGCAGTCGAACAGGGGAGAGGGGCTACACCTTC
>TRBV6-5|TRBD2|NA|TRBJ2-1
CASIPQGLVGEQFF
TGTGCCAGCATACCACAGGGACTAGTAGGTGAGCAGTTCTTC